This TCR beta chain was profiled in a study of cytomegalovirus exposure and HLA in healthy donors. Study-level findings and limits: For most TCR beta V segments, an earlier analysis put the productive rate at about 87% or about 30% of the time.

The J segment lost 0 bases and the V segment lost 4 bases, leaving 9 bases of the junction unmatched. The CDR3 extends over 18 amino acids. Germline CDR1 reads SGHRS; CDR2 reads YFSETQ. It was with 60 Vbeta and 13 Jbeta primers that the PCR ran. Libraries were prepared by immunoSEQ multiplex PCR; TCRdb keeps only in-frame clonotypes and omits some of them. The data hold over 150,000 clones, with approximately 84% observed a single time. As to this clone: Its antigen is undetermined.

The sequence derives from a boy aged 2 to 10 in good health and CMV-seronegative. The sample consisted of PBMCs. The V and J genes are TRBV5-1 and TRBJ2-4; 11 bases map to TRBD2. CDR3 coding DNA: TGCGCCAGCAGCCTACAGCCGGGACTAGCGGTAGCCAAAAACATTCAGTACTTC. Protein: CASSLQPGLAVAKNIQYF.